This T cell receptor (beta chain) is drawn from a study of identifying expanded T cells in peripheral blood. This table comes from immunoSEQ multiplex PCR, and its TCRdb copy is limited to in-frame clones, with some not included. The data contain 45,000 to 75,000 clones, around 81% of them singletons. Healthy donors had no documented immune events, such as infections, while sampled. Germline values: CDR1 SGDLS, CDR2 YYNGEE. V was shortened by 6 bases and J by 4 bases, with 19 bases between the two germline ends. The CDR3 extends over 15 amino acids. The sequenced material came from blood. The TCR originated in a person aged 18-70 years in good health. The V gene is TRBV9, the J gene TRBJ1-1; D remains ambiguous. In nucleotides, the CDR3 is TGTGCCAGCACCCAAGACGGGGTAGGTGGCACTGAAGCTTTCTTT. Residues: CASTQDGVGGTEAFF.